Shown below are 17 T cell receptor beta chains from a single sample sequenced in a study of glioma-infiltrating T cells after dendritic cell vaccination. Assay: immunoSEQ multiplex PCR; the TCRdb copy retains only in-frame clones and omits some. The data show around 97,000 clones, roughly four fifths seen once. Sequencing used blood, obtained before dendritic cell vaccination. The receptor set was obtained from a human donor with glioblastoma.

CDR3 bases: TGTGCCAGTAGTTTCCGCGGGAGGGCGGGCTACACCTTC. Protein product: CASSFRGRAGYTF. The genes are TRBV19 and TRBJ1-2; D ambiguous. Trimming cost V 5 bases and J 8 bases, with 15 bases left between them. CDR3 length: 13 residues. In germline, CDR1 is LNHDA, CDR2 SQIVND (reference sequence).

As regards this clone: A junction end diverges from the germline sequence, so it may reflect a read error. Other DNA variants within this sample encode the same CDR3. V gene TRBV19 combines with J gene TRBJ1-1; 9 bases are shared with TRBD1. The CDR3 has 16 amino acids. From germline, CDR1 is LNHDA and CDR2 SQIVND (reference sequence). CDR3 loop: CASSRTGGSVDTEAFF. The CDR3, as DNA: TGTGCCAGTAGTAGAACAGGGGGCTCAGTGGACACTGAGGCTTTCTTT. Full variable domain (rest looked up from reference TRBV19 and TRBJ1-1): DGGITQSPKYLFRKEGQNVTLSCEQNLNHDAMYWYRQDPGQGLRLIYYSQIVNDFQKGDIAEGYSVSREKKESFPLTVTSAQKNPTAFYLCASSRTGGSVDTEAFFGQGTRLTVV.

This chain connects TRBV7-2 to TRBJ2-3; D might be TRBD1 (6 bases). CDR3 length: 14 amino acids. Germline CDR1 reads SGHTA; CDR2 reads FQGNSA. Trimming left V 5 bases short and J 2 bases short, with 11 bases between. The CDR3 DNA reads as TGTGCCAGCAGCCTCGGGACACACACAGATACGCAGTATTTT. It translates to CASSLGTHTDTQYF.

This chain links TRBV9 with TRBJ2-3; 10 bases fit TRBD1. The CDR3 runs 15 residues. Germline CDR1 and CDR2: SGDLS and YYNGEE. The ends lost 4 bases at V and 5 bases at J; junction bases unmatched: 7. The CDR3: CASSPRTGGQDTQYF. DNA for the CDR3: TGTGCCAGCAGCCCCCGGACAGGGGGACAAGATACGCAGTATTTT.

The chain is built from TRBV7-2 and TRBJ1-1, with a tentative D call TRBD1 (6 bases). The CDR3 consists of 13 residues. With 5 bases removed from V and 6 bases from J, the gap between germline ends came to 13 bases. Germline assignment: CDR1 SGHTA and CDR2 FQGNSA. The CDR3 protein is CASSPQGRAEAFF. In DNA, the CDR3 is TGTGCCAGCAGCCCCCAGGGGCGGGCTGAAGCTTTCTTT.

The chain carries TRBV9 and TRBJ2-5; the match to TRBD1 covers 7 bases. This CDR3 has 15 residues. The trim removed 4 bases at V and 2 bases at J, leaving 8 bases unmatched. The germline CDR1 and CDR2 sequences are SGDLS and YYNGEE. DNA of the CDR3: TGTGCCAGCAGCCAAGAGATGGGACAGCAAGAGACCCAGTACTTC. It encodes CASSQEMGQQETQYF. The variable domain in full, with the rest retrieved from reference TRBV9 and TRBJ2-5, is DSGVTQTPKHLITATGQRVTLRCSPRSGDLSVYWYQQSLDQGLQFLIQYYNGEERAKGNILERFSAQQFPDLHSELNLSSLELGDSALYFCASSQEMGQQETQYFGPGTRLLVL.

CDR3 sequence (DNA): TGTGCCAGCAGTGACAAGGGGGCAACTAATGAAAAACTGTTTTTT. Protein product: CASSDKGATNEKLFF. V is TRBV6-4 and J is TRBJ1-4, with D maybe TRBD1 (6 bases). CDR3 length: 15 residues. Trimming shortened V by 2 bases and J by 0 bases, and 7 bases separated the two germline ends. The germline gives CDR1 MRHNA, CDR2 SNTAGT.

The V call is TRBV7-2, the J call TRBJ2-7; 10 bases are a match to TRBD1. V lost 1 base and J lost 3; bases outside the gene matches: 6. Germline V lookup: CDR1 SGHTA, CDR2 FQGNSA. The CDR3 is 16 amino acids. The CDR3 coding sequence is TGTGCCAGCAGCTTAGAGCGACAGGGGGCCAACTACGAGCAGTACTTC. Protein product: CASSLERQGANYEQYF.

This chain uses TRBV6-5 with TRBJ2-5; TRBD2 is a possible D gene (5 bases). Germline assignment: CDR1 MNHEY and CDR2 SVGAGI. V dropped 2 bases and J dropped 0 bases, with 10 bases sitting between them. This CDR3 is 15 amino acids long. The CDR3 DNA reads as TGTGCCAGCAGTTACAGTTTGACTAACCAAGAGACCCAGTACTTC. Translating gives CASSYSLTNQETQYF.

J is TRBJ2-3 and V is TRBV30; D remains unclear. Germline V gene lookup returns CDR1 GTSNPN and CDR2 SVGIG (reference sequence). This CDR3 has 14 residues. Trimming left V 0 bases short and J 2 bases short, with 9 bases between. The CDR3: CAWSVVLHTDTQYF. The CDR3, as DNA: TGTGCCTGGAGTGTTGTATTACACACAGATACGCAGTATTTT.

Note on this clone: At one boundary the junction diverges from the germline segment, which might be a read error. The chain joins TRBV5-4 to TRBJ1-4, with D hard to call. Per germline, CDR1 SGHNT and CDR2 YYREEE (reference sequence). The CDR3 covers 15 residues. The CDR3 reads CASNLAGGENEKLFF. CDR3 DNA: TGTGCCAGCAACTTGGCGGGCGGGGAAAATGAAAAACTGTTTTTT.

V usage is TRBV10-1 and J usage is TRBJ1-3; D remains ambiguous. This CDR3 contains 17 residues. V was pared by 3 bases and J by 0 bases, with 15 bases between. Looked up from germline, CDR1 is WNHNN and CDR2 is SYGVQD (reference sequence). The CDR3 protein is CASSEAGPGLSGNTIYF. The CDR3 DNA reads TGCGCCAGCAGTGAAGCCGGGCCAGGACTCTCTGGAAACACCATATATTTT.

A single count supports this clone. V usage is TRBV11-1 and J usage is TRBJ2-2, with D possibly TRBD1 on 6 matching bases. With 0 bases removed from V and 1 base from J, the gap between germline ends came to 9 bases. This CDR3 comprises 16 residues. Per the germline V gene, CDR1 is SGHAT and CDR2 is FQDESV (reference sequence). CDR3 loop: CASSLALQGNTGELFF. CDR3 bases: TGTGCCAGCAGCTTAGCGTTACAGGGGAACACCGGGGAGCTGTTTTTT.

V usage is TRBV6-6 and J usage is TRBJ2-3; 8 nucleotides agree with TRBD2. The germline V gene has CDR1 MNHNY and CDR2 SVGAGI (reference sequence). CDR3 length equals 15 residues. V lost 7 bases to trimming and J lost 2 bases; unmatched junction nucleotides: 8. CDR3: CASKRAGATTDTQYF. DNA for the CDR3: TGTGCCAGCAAGCGAGCGGGAGCAACCACAGATACGCAGTATTTT.

The chain carries TRBV2 and TRBJ1-1; no reliable D call. With 7 bases removed from V and 10 bases from J, the gap between germline ends came to 10 bases. This CDR3 contains 10 residues. Germline V gives CDR1 SNHLY, CDR2 FYNNEI. The CDR3 here is CASNAPRAFF. CDR3 coding DNA: TGTGCCAGCAACGCCCCTAGAGCTTTCTTT.

V gene TRBV5-8 combines with J gene TRBJ2-3; possible D gene TRBD1, 6 bases. The CDR3 sequence is 17 residues long. The ends were cut back, 0 bases at V and 0 bases at J, with 14 bases in the middle. CDR1 and CDR2 from the germline V gene are SGHTS and YDEGEE. The CDR3 region is CASSLVWSTGSTDTQYF. The CDR3 nucleotides read TGTGCCAGCAGCTTGGTTTGGTCGACAGGAAGCACAGATACGCAGTATTTT.

The chain has TRBV5-1 and TRBJ1-3, with D possibly being TRBD1 (6 bases). The V and J ends lost 0 bases and 4 bases respectively, with 8 bases between them. The length of the CDR3 is 14 residues. Germline loops: CDR1 SGHRS, CDR2 YFSETQ. The CDR3 is CASSLDRAGNTIYF. CDR3 coding DNA: TGCGCCAGCAGCTTGGACAGGGCGGGAAACACCATATATTTT.